The 2 T cell receptor beta chains presented below share a single source sample, sequenced in a study of cytomegalovirus exposure and HLA in healthy donors. PCR used 60 Vbeta primers and 13 Jbeta primers. The repertoire was sequenced with immunoSEQ multiplex PCR; TCRdb's copy has only in-frame clones and lacks some. This table holds under 150,000 clones, approximately 75% found once. Sequenced: PBMCs. All receptors derive from a woman aged 40 to 50 in good health and CMV-seropositive.

The chain joins TRBV28 to TRBJ2-7, with TRBD1 identical over 11 bases. The V gene's germline CDR1 is MDHEN and CDR2 SYDVKM. CDR3 length: 16 residues. The junction had 12 bases not matched to a gene; V was cut back by 4 bases and J by 7 bases. The CDR3 DNA follows: TGTGCCAGCAGTTATAGGGGGGGACAGGGGGGGAGGGAGCAGTACTTC. Residues: CASSYRGGQGGREQYF.

This clone was detected only once. V and J are TRBV6-5 and TRBJ1-2, with D possibly TRBD1 on 5 matching bases. Germline lookup yields CDR1 MNHEY and CDR2 SVGAGI. The CDR3 is made up of 15 amino acids. Trimming shortened V by 0 bases and J by 7 bases, and 15 bases separated the two germline ends. The CDR3 bases are TGTGCCAGCAGTTACTCCAGGGATTCAAGTGTTGGCTACACCTTC. Translation gives CASSYSRDSSVGYTF.